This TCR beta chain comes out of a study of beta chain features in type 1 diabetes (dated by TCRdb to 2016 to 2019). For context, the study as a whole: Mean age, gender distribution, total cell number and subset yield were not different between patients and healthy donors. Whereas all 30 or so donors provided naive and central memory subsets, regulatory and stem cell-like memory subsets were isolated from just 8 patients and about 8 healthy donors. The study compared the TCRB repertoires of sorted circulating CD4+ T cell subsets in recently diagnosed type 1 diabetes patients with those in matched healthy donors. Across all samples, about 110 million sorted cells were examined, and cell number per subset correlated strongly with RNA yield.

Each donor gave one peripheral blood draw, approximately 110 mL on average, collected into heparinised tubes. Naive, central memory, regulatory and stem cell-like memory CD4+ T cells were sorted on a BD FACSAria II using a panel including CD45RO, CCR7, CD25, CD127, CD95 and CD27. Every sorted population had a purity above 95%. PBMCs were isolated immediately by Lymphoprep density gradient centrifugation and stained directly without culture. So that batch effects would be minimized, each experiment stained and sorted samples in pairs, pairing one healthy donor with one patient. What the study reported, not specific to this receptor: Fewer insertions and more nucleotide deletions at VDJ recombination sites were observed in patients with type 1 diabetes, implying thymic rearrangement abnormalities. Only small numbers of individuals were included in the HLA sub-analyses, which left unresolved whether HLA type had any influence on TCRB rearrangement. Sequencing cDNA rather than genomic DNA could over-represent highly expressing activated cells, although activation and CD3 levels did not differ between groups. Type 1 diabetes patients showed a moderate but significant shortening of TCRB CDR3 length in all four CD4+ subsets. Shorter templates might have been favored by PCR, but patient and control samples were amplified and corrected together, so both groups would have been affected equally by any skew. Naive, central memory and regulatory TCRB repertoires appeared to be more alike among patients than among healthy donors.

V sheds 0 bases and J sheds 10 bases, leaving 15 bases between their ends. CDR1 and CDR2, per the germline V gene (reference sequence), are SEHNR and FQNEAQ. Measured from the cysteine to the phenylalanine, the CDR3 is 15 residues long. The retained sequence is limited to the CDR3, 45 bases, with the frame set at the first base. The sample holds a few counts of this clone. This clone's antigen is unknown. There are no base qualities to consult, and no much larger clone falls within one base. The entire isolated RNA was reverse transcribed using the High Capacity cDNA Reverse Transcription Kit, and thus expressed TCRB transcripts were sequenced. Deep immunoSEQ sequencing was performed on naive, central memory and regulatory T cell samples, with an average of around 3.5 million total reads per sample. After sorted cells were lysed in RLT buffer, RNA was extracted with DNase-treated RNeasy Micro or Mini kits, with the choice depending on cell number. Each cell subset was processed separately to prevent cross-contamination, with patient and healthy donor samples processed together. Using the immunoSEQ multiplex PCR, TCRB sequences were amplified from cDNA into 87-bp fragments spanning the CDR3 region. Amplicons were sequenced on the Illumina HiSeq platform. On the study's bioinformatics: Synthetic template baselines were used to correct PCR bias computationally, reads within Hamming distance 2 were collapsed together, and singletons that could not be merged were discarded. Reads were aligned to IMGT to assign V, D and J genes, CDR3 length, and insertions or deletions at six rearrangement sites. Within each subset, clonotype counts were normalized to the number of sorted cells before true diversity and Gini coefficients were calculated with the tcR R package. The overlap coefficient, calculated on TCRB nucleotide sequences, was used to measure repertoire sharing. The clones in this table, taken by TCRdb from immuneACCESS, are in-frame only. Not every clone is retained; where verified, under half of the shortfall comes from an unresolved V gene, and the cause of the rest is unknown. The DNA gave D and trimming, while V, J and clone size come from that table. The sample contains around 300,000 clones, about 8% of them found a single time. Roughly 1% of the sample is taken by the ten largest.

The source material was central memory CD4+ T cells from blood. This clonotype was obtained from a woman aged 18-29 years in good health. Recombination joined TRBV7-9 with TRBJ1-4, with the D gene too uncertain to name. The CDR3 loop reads CASSLASPGGGKLFF. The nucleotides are TGTGCCAGCAGCTTAGCGTCACCGGGCGGAGGAAAACTGTTTTTT. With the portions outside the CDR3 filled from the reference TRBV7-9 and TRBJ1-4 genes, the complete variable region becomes DTGVSQNPRHKITKRGQNVTFRCDPISEHNRLYWYRQTLGQGPEFLTYFQNEAQLEKSRLLSDRFSAERPKGSFSTLEIQRTEQGDSAMYLCASSLASPGGGKLFFGSGTQLSVL.